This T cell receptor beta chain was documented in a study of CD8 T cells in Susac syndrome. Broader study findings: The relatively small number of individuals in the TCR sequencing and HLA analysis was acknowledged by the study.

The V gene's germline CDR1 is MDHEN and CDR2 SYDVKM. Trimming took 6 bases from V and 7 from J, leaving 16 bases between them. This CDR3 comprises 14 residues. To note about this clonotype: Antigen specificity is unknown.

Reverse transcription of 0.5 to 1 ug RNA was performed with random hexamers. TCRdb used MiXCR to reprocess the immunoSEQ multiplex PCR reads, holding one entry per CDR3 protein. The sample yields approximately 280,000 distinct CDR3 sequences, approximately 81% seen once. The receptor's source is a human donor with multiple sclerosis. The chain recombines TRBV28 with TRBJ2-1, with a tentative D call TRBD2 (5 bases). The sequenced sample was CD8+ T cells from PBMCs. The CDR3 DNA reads TGTGCCAGCAGGGTCGCACCAGCGGCAAATGAGCAGTTCTTC. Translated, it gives CASRVAPAANEQFF. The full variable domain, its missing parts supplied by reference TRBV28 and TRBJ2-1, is DVKVTQSSRYLVKRTGEKVFLECVQDMDHENMFWYRQDPGLGLRLIYFSYDVKMKEKGDIPEGYSVSREKKERFSLILESASTNQTSMYLCASRVAPAANEQFFGPGTRLTVL.